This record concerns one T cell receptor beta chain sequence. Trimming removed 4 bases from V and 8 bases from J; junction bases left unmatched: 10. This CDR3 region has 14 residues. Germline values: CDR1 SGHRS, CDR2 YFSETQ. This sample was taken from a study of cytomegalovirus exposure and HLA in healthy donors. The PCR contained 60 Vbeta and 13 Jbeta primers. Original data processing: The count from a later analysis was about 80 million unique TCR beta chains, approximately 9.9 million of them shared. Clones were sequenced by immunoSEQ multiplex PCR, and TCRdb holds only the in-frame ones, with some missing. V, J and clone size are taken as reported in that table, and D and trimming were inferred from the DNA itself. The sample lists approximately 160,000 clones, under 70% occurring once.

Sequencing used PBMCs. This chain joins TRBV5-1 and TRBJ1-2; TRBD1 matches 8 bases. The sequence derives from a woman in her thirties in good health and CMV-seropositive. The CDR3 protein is CASSIRGPLMGYTF. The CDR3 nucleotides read TGCGCCAGCAGCATCAGGGGGCCTCTTATGGGCTACACCTTC.